This T cell receptor beta chain was obtained from a study of T cells in Graves' hyperthyroidism and ophthalmopathy. The source material, RNA transcripts, was used to amplify TCR beta CDR3 regions. TCR CDR3 regions were first amplified by RT-PCR with HTBI primers. MiXCR, run by TCRdb on the multiplex PCR reads, gives a single entry per CDR3 protein. Of 350,000 to 450,000 distinct CDR3 sequences listed, over 12% are singletons. CDR1 is LGHDT and CDR2 is YNNKEL in the germline V gene (reference sequence). With 2 bases removed from V and 6 bases from J, the gap between germline ends came to 14 bases. The CDR3 consists of 14 residues. As concerns this clonotype: A much larger clone is a single base away; this may be a read error.

This sequence joins TRBV3-1 and TRBJ2-7; D is ambiguous. The specimen sequenced was blood. The clonotype comes from a man in his fifties with Graves' ophthalmopathy. The CDR3 reads CASSQRLGMGEQYF. In DNA, the CDR3 is TGTGCCAGCAGCCAAAGGCTAGGGATGGGCGAGCAGTACTTC.